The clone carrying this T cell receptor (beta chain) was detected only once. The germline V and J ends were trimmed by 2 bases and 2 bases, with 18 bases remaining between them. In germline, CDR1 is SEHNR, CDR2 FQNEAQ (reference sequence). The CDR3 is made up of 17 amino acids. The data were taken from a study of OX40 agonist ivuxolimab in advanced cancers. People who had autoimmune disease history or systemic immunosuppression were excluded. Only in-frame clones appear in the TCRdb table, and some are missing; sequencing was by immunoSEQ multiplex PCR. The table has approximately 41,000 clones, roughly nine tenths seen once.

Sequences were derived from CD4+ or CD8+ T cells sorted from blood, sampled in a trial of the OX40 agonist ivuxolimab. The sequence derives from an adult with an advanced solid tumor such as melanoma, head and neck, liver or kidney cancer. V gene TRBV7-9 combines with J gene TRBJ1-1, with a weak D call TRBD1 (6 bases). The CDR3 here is CASSLSQGPGLNTEAFF. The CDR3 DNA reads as TGTGCCAGCAGCTTATCCCAGGGGCCCGGCCTAAACACTGAAGCTTTCTTT.